The 19 T cell receptor beta chains presented below share a single source sample, sequenced in a study of blood T cell repertoires in COVID-19 (dated by TCRdb to the early 2020s). The method was the immunoSEQ multiplex PCR assay. TCRdb re-hosts the immuneACCESS table, in-frame sequences only. Its copies lack some clones; in the studies checked, an unresolved V gene accounts for under half of them, and the cause for the rest is not known. This sample comprises under 200,000 clones, 75% to 85% of them detected only once. The ten largest clonotypes hold roughly 5.7% of the sample. The sequenced material came from peripheral blood. Source of these receptors: a woman in her forties with COVID-19, enrolled during active disease.

The chain has TRBV27 and TRBJ2-3, with 12 bases aligning to TRBD2. The germline gives CDR1 MNHEY, CDR2 SMNVEV (reference sequence). This CDR3 is 18 amino acids long. V lost 5 bases and J lost 0; bases outside the gene matches: 9. The CDR3: CASSTYPGLAGSTDTQYF. The CDR3 DNA sequence: TGTGCCAGCAGTACCTACCCGGGACTAGCGGGCAGCACAGATACGCAGTATTTT.

The rearrangement links TRBV11-1 to TRBJ2-7; tentative D call: TRBD1 (6 bases). V was pared by 5 bases and J by 3 bases, with 14 bases between. The CDR3 loop spans 14 amino acids. Germline CDR1 is SGHAT and CDR2 is FQDESV (reference sequence). CDR3 in DNA: TGTGCCAGCAGCCCGGACAGTGTAATCTACGAGCAGTACTTC. It yields the protein CASSPDSVIYEQYF.

The chain combines TRBV19 with TRBJ1-4; D may be TRBD1 (5 bases). V was pared by 3 bases and J by 5 bases, with 19 bases between. Germline V gives CDR1 LNHDA, CDR2 SQIVND (reference sequence). The CDR3 consists of 17 residues. CDR3 amino acids: CASSITLGGSSNEKLFF. The CDR3 nucleotides read TGTGCCAGTAGTATTACTTTGGGGGGAAGCTCAAATGAAAAACTGTTTTTT.

The chain has TRBV25-1 and TRBJ2-5, with 7 bases lining up with TRBD1. CDR3 length: 16 residues. Germline lookup yields CDR1 MGHDK and CDR2 SYGVNS. The V segment lost 1 base and the J segment 1 base; nucleotides outside the gene matches: 6. This CDR3 reads CASSEWDRAIQETQYF. CDR3 nucleotide sequence: TGTGCCAGCAGTGAATGGGACAGAGCCATCCAAGAGACCCAGTACTTC. Drawing the rest from reference TRBV25-1 and TRBJ2-5, the complete variable domain is EADIYQTPRYLVIGTGKKITLECSQTMGHDKMYWYQQDPGMELHLIHYSYGVNSTEKGDLSSESTVSRIRTEHFPLTLESARPSHTSQYLCASSEWDRAIQETQYFGPGTRLLVL.

V and J are TRBV18 and TRBJ1-5; TRBD1 matches 7 bases. Germline CDR1 KGHSH, CDR2 LQKENI. This CDR3 has 15 residues. V was pared by 4 bases and J by 4 bases, with 7 bases of the junction left unmatched. The CDR3 DNA reads TGTGCCAGCTCACACAACCGGGACAGAAATCAGCCCCAGCATTTT. It codes for CASSHNRDRNQPQHF.

The chain links TRBV2 to TRBJ2-7; 8 bases agree with TRBD2. V shed 6 bases, J shed 7 bases, and the junction held 8 bases outside the gene matches. Germline V CDR1 and CDR2: SNHLY, FYNNEI. This CDR3 is 13 amino acids long. The CDR3 DNA sequence: TGTGCCAGCAGCCCAATCCGGGGGGGAGAGCAGTACTTC. It is translated as CASSPIRGGEQYF.

V and J are TRBV6-6 and TRBJ2-3, with 7 bases aligning to TRBD1. V lost 6 bases, J lost 1 base, and 4 bases stayed unmatched. The CDR3 runs 14 residues. The germline CDR1 and CDR2 sequences are MNHNY and SVGAGI (reference sequence). The CDR3 spells CASRPQGGTDTQYF. The CDR3 region has the DNA TGTGCCAGCAGACCCCAGGGGGGCACAGATACGCAGTATTTT.

The rearrangement links TRBV5-1 to TRBJ1-5; a possible D gene is TRBD1 (5 bases). Germline V gene data show CDR1 as SGHRS and CDR2 as YFSETQ. V was cut by 4 bases and J by 4 bases, with 12 bases left in between. The CDR3 runs 14 residues. The CDR3: CASSRDGGNQPQHF. CDR3 in DNA: TGCGCCAGCAGCCGGGACGGGGGGAATCAGCCCCAGCATTTT.

The genes are TRBV11-2 and TRBJ1-2; 7 nucleotides align to TRBD1. Germline assignment: CDR1 SGHAT and CDR2 FQNNGV. This CDR3 has 15 amino acids. Unmatched junction bases numbered 9, after V lost 5 bases and J lost 3 bases. Here the CDR3 reads CASSQKDRHDYGYTF. DNA of the CDR3: TGTGCCAGCAGCCAGAAGGACAGGCACGACTATGGCTACACCTTC. Based on the CDR3 plus reference TRBV11-2 and TRBJ1-2, the full variable domain is EAGVAQSPRYKIIEKRQSVAFWCNPISGHATLYWYQQILGQGPKLLIQFQNNGVVDDSQLPKDRFSAERLKGVDSTLKIQPAKLEDSAVYLCASSQKDRHDYGYTFGSGTRLTVV.

This chain links TRBV10-3 with TRBJ1-5; 7 bases are shared with TRBD1. Germline V gene lookup returns CDR1 ENHRY and CDR2 SYGVKD. The CDR3 sequence is 14 residues long. J gave up 5 bases and V 11 bases, and 12 bases lay outside the gene matches. This CDR3 is CAVSGSQGDQPQHF. In DNA, the CDR3 is TGTGCCGTAAGCGGGAGCCAGGGGGATCAGCCCCAGCATTTT.

The chain couples TRBV6-4 to TRBJ2-1; maybe TRBD2 (5 bases). This CDR3 comprises 12 residues. Germline CDR1 is MRHNA and CDR2 is SNTAGT. Trimming pared 4 bases from V and 11 bases from J, leaving 12 bases between. The chain's CDR3 is CASSGRTGKQFF. The CDR3 region has the DNA TGTGCCAGCAGTGGAAGGACGGGGAAGCAGTTCTTC.

V usage is TRBV7-2 and J usage is TRBJ1-1, with 7 positions matching TRBD1. With V trimmed by 5 bases and J by 5 bases, 11 bases remained unmatched. Germline CDR1 and CDR2: SGHTA and FQGNSA. This CDR3 has 15 amino acids. The CDR3 DNA follows: TGTGCCAGCAGCCCAAGCACAGGGGTTCGAACTGAAGCTTTCTTT. Encoded protein: CASSPSTGVRTEAFF.

V gene TRBV6-5 combines with J gene TRBJ2-7, with D unclear. Per the germline V gene, CDR1 is MNHEY and CDR2 is SVGAGI. This CDR3 contains 14 residues. The V end was cut by 5 bases, the J end by 7 bases, with 18 bases between. DNA of the CDR3: TGTGCCAGCAGTCCCTTAGACCCCGGAGCAGAGCAGTACTTC. Translated, it gives CASSPLDPGAEQYF.

This clone was seen just once. The chain employs TRBV10-3 and TRBJ1-1, with 11 bases fitting TRBD1. The CDR3 loop spans 14 amino acids. V was clipped by 10 bases and J by 7 bases; unmatched bases: 11. Germline V gene data show CDR1 as ENHRY and CDR2 as SYGVKD. The CDR3 DNA sequence: TGTGCCACCACTCCGGGACAGGGGGGCGTTGAAGCTTTCTTT. Translation gives CATTPGQGGVEAFF.

This chain uses TRBV19 with TRBJ2-5; perhaps TRBD2 as D (5 bases). The length of the CDR3 is 14 residues. The V gene's germline CDR1 is LNHDA and CDR2 SQIVND (reference sequence). Trimming cost V 9 bases and J 1 base, with 15 bases left between them. CDR3 residues: CASRRASSQETQYF. The CDR3 DNA follows: TGTGCCAGCCGGCGGGCTAGCTCCCAAGAGACCCAGTACTTC.

The rearrangement joins TRBV19 to TRBJ2-2, with D maybe TRBD1 (7 bases). V was shortened by 7 bases and J by 2 bases, with 17 bases between the two germline ends. The germline CDR1 and CDR2 sequences are LNHDA and SQIVND (reference sequence). The CDR3 has 16 amino acids. The CDR3 loop reads CASIPGGTVNTGELFF. CDR3 sequence (DNA): TGTGCCAGTATACCAGGGGGGACAGTCAACACCGGGGAGCTGTTTTTT.

This clone appeared once. CDR3 nucleotides: TGTGCCTGGAGTGGTCTAGCGGGAGAGAACACCGGGGAGCTGTTTTTT. Its protein is CAWSGLAGENTGELFF. The J gene is TRBJ2-2, the V gene TRBV30, with 10 bases lining up with TRBD2. Germline loops: CDR1 GTSNPN, CDR2 SVGIG (reference sequence). The V segment lost 1 base and the J segment 1 base; nucleotides outside the gene matches: 3. This CDR3 has 16 amino acids.

CDR3 in amino acids: CASSERQGYGYTF. In DNA, the CDR3 is TGTGCCAGTAGTGAACGACAGGGCTATGGCTACACCTTC. V usage is TRBV19 and J usage is TRBJ1-2; 7 nucleotides match TRBD1. Germline V gene lookup returns CDR1 LNHDA and CDR2 SQIVND (reference sequence). The CDR3 covers 13 residues. The V gene end was trimmed by 5 bases and the J gene end by 4 bases; junction bases not matched to a gene: 4.

This sequence joins TRBV29-1 and TRBJ2-2; 11 bases are a match to TRBD2. Unmatched junction bases numbered 11, after V lost 7 bases and J lost 1 base. The CDR3 sequence is 17 residues long. The germline CDR1 and CDR2 sequences are SQVTM and ANQGSEA. CDR3 bases: TGCAGCGCCGCAATGGGCCTAGCGGGGGGGAACACCGGGGAGCTGTTTTTT. This gives the protein CSAAMGLAGGNTGELFF.